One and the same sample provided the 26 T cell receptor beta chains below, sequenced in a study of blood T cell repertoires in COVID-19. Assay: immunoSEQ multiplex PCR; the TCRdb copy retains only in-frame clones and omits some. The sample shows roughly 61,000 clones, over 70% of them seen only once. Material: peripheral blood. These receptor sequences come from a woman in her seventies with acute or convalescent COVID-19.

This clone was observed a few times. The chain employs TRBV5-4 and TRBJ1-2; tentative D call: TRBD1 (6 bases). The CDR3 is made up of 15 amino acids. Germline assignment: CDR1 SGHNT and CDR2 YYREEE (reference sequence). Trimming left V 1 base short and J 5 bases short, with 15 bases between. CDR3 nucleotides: TGTGCCAGCAGCTTGAACACAGGGACGTATTATGGCTACACCTTC. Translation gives CASSLNTGTYYGYTF.

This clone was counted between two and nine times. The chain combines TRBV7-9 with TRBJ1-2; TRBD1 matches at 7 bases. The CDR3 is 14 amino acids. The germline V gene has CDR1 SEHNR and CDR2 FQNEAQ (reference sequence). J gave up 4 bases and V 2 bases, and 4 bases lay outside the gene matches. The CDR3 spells CASSLSGGGYGYTF. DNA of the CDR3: TGTGCCAGCAGCTTATCAGGGGGAGGCTATGGCTACACCTTC.

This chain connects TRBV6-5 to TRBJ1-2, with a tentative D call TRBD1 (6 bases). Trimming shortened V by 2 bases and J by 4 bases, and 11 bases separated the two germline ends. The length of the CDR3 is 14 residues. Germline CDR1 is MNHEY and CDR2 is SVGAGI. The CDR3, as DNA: TGTGCCAGCAGTTACAGGGGGATGGGCTATGGCTACACCTTC. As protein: CASSYRGMGYGYTF.

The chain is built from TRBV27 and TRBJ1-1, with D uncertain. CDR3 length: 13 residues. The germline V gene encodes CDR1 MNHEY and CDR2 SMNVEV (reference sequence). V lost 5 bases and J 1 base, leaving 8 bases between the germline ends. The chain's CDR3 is CASSPRQNTEAFF. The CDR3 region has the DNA TGTGCCAGCAGTCCGCGACAGAACACTGAAGCTTTCTTT.

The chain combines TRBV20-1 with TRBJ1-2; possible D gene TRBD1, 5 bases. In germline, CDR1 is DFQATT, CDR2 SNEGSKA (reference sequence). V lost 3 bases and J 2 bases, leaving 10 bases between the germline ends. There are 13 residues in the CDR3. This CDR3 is CSASDQGNYGYTF. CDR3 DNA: TGCAGTGCTAGTGATCAGGGAAACTATGGCTACACCTTC.

The CDR3 protein is CASRRTGTYEQYV. Written as DNA, the CDR3 is TGTGCCAGCAGACGGACAGGGACTTACGAGCAGTACGTC. J is TRBJ2-7 and V is TRBV27, with 8 bases lining up with TRBD1. Per germline, CDR1 MNHEY and CDR2 SMNVEV (reference sequence). The junction had 5 bases not matched to a gene; V was cut back by 6 bases and J by 4 bases. This CDR3 has 13 amino acids.

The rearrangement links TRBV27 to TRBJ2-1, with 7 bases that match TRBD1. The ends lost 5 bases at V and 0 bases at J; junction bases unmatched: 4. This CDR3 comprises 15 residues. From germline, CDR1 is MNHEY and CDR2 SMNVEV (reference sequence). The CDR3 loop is CASSKTGSSYNEQFF. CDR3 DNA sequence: TGTGCCAGCAGTAAGACAGGGAGCTCCTACAATGAGCAGTTCTTC.

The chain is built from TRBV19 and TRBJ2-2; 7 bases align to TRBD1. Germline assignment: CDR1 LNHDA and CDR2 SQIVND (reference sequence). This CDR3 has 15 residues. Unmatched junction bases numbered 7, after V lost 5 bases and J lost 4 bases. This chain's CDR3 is CASSLQGSGTGELFF. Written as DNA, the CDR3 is TGTGCCAGTAGTCTACAGGGGTCGGGCACCGGGGAGCTGTTTTTT. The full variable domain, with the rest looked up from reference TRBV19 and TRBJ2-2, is DGGITQSPKYLFRKEGQNVTLSCEQNLNHDAMYWYRQDPGQGLRLIYYSQIVNDFQKGDIAEGYSVSREKKESFPLTVTSAQKNPTAFYLCASSLQGSGTGELFFGEGSRLTVL.

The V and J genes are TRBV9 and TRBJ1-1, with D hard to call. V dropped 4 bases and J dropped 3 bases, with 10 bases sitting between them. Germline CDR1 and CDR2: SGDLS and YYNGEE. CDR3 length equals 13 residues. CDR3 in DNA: TGTGCCAGCAGCTTTTTACCGGACACTGAAGCTTTCTTT. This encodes CASSFLPDTEAFF.

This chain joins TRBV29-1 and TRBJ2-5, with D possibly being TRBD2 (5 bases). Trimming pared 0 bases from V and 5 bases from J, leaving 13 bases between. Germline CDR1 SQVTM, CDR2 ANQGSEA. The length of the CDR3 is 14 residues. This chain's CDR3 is CSVEDQRRGETQYF. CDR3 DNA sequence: TGCAGCGTTGAAGATCAGAGACGCGGGGAGACCCAGTACTTC.

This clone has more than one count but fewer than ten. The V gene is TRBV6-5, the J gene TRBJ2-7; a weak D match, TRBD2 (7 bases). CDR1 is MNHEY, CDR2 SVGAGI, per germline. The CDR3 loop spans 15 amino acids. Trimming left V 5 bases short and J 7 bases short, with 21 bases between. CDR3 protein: CASSRGGGGQTEQYV. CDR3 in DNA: TGTGCCAGCAGTCGGGGAGGGGGAGGACAGACAGAGCAGTACGTC.

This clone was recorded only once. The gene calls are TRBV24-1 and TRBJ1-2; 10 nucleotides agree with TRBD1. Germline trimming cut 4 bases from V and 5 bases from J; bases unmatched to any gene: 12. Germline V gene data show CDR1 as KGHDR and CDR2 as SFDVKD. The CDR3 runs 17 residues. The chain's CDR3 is CATSDQTTGTGVYGYTF. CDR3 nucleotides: TGTGCCACCAGTGACCAGACCACCGGGACAGGGGTTTATGGCTACACCTTC.

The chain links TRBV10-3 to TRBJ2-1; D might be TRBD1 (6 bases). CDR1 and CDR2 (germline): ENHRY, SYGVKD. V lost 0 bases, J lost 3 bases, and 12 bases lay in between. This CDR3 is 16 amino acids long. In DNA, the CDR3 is TGTGCCATCAGTGAGTCCCAGGGGTACATCTACAATGAGCAGTTCTTC. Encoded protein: CAISESQGYIYNEQFF.

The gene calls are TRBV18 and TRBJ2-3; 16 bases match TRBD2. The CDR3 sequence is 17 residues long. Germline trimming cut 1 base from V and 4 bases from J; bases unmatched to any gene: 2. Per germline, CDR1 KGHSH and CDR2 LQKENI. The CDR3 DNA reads TGTGCCAGCTCACCACATGGGACTAGCGGGGGGGCAGATACGCAGTATTTT. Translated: CASSPHGTSGGADTQYF. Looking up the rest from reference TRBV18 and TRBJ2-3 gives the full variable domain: NAGVMQNPRHLVRRRGQEARLRCSPMKGHSHVYWYRQLPEEGLKFMVYLQKENIIDESGMPKERFSAEFPKEGPSILRIQQVVRGDSAAYFCASSPHGTSGGADTQYFGPGTRLTVL.

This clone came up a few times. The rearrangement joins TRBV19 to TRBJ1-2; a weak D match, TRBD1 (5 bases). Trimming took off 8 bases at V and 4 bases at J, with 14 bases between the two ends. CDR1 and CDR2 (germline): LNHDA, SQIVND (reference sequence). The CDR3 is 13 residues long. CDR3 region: CASGGGDSYGYTF. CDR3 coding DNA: TGTGCCAGTGGGGGAGGCGATTCCTATGGCTACACCTTC.

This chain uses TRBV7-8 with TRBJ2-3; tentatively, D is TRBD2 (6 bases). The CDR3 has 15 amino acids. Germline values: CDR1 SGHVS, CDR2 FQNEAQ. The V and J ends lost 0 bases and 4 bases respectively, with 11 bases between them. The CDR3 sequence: CASSLALGTSDTQYF. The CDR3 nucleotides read TGTGCCAGCAGCTTAGCGCTGGGGACTTCAGATACGCAGTATTTT.

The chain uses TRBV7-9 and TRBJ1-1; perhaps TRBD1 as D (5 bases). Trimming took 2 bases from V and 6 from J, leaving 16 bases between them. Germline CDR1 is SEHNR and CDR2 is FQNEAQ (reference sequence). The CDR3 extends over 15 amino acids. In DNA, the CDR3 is TGTGCCAGCAGCTTATCGGTCGCTTCCAGGGCTGAAGCTTTCTTT. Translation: CASSLSVASRAEAFF.

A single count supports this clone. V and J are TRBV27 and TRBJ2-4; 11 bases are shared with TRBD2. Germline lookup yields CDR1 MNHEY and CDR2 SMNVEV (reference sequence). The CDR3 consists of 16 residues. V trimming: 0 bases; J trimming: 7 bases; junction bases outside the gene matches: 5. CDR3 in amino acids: CASSLSKSSGGNIQYF. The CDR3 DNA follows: TGTGCCAGCAGTTTATCGAAATCTAGCGGGGGGAACATTCAGTACTTC.

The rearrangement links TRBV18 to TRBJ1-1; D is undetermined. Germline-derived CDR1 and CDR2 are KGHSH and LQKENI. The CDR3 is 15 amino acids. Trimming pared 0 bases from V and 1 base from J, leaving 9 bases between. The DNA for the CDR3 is TGTGCCAGCTCACCACCCGGGGTTCGGAACACTGAAGCTTTCTTT. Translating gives CASSPPGVRNTEAFF.

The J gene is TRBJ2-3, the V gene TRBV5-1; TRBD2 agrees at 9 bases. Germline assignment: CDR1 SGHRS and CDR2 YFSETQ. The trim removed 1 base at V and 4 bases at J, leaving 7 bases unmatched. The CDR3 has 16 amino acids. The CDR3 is CASSLNAGGPPDTQYF. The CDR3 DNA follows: TGCGCCAGCAGCTTGAACGCGGGGGGGCCACCAGATACGCAGTATTTT.

The CDR3 is CASSTGTNYGYTF. The CDR3 DNA sequence: TGTGCCAGCAGTACAGGGACTAACTATGGCTACACCTTC. The chain uses TRBV12-3 or TRBV12-4 and TRBJ1-2, with TRBD1 as a possible D gene (6 bases). This CDR3 is 13 amino acids long. V shed 5 bases and J shed 0 bases, with 7 bases lying between them.

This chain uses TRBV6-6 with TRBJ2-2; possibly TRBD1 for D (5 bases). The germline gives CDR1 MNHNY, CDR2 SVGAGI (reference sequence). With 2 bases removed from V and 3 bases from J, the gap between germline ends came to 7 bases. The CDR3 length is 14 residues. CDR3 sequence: CASSYGADTGELFF. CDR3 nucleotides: TGTGCCAGCAGTTACGGGGCAGACACCGGGGAGCTGTTTTTT.

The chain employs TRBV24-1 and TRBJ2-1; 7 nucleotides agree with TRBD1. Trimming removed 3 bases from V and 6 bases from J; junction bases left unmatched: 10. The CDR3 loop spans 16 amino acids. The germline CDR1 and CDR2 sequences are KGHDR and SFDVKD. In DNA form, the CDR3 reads TGTGCCACCAGTGATCCCTCCCGGGACAGTATCAATGAGCAGTTCTTC. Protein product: CATSDPSRDSINEQFF.

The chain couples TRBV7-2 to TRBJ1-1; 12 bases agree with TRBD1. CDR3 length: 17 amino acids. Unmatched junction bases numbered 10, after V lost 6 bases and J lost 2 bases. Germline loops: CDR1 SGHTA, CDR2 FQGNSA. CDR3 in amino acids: CASRQWWDRGRNTEAFF. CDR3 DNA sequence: TGTGCCAGCAGACAATGGTGGGACAGGGGGCGAAACACTGAAGCTTTCTTT.

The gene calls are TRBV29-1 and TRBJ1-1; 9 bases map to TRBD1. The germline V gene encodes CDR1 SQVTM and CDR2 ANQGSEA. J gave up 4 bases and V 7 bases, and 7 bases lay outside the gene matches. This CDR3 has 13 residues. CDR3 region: CSARTGEVTEAFF. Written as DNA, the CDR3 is TGCAGCGCCAGGACAGGGGAGGTCACTGAAGCTTTCTTT.

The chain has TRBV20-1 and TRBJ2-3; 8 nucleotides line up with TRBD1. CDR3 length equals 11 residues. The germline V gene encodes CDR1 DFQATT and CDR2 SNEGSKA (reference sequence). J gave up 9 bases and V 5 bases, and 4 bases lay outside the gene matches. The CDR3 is CSAWDRRTQYF. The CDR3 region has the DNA TGCAGTGCTTGGGACAGGAGGACGCAGTATTTT.